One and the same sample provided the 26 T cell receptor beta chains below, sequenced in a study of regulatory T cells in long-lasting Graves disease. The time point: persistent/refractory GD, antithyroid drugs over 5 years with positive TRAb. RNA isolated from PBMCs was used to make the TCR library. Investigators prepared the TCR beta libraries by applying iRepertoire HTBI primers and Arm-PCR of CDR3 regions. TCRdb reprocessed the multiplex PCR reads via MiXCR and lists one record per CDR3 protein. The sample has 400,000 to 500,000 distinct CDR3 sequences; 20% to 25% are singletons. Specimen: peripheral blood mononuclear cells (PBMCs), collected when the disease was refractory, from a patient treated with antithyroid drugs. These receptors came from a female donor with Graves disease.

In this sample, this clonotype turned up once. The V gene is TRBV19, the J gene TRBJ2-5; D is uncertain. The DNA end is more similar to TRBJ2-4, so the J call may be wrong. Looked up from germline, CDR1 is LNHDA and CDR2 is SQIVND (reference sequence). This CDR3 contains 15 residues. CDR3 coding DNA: TGTGCCAGTAGTCTGTCGGCGGCAGGAAAAAACATTCAGTACTTC. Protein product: CASSLSAAGKNIQYF.

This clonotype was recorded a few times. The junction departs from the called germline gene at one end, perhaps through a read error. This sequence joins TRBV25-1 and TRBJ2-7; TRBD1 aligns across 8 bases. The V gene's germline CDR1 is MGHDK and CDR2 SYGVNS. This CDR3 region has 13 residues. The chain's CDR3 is CASSGTGTYKQYF. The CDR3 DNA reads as TGTGCCAGCAGTGGGACAGGGACCTACAAGCAGTACTTC.

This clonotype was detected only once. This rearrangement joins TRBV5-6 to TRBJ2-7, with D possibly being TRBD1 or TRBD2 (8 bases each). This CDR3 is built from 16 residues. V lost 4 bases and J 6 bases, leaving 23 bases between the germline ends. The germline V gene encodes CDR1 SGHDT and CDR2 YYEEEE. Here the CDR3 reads CASSHREGQDSAEQYF. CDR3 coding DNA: TGTGCCAGCAGCCATCGGGAGGGACAGGATTCGGCCGAGCAGTACTTC.

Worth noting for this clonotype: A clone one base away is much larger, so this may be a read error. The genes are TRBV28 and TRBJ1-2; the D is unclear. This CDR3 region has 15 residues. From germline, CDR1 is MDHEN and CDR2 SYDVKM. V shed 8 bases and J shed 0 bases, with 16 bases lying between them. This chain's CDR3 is CASGTNRPTNYGYTF. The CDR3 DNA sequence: TGTGCCAGCGGTACCAACAGACCTACTAACTATGGCTACACCTTC.

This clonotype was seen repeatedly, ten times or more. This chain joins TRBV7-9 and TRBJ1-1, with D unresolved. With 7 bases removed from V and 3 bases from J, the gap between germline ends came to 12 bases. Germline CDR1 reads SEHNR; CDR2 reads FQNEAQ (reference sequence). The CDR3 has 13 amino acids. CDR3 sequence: CASTGSGYTEAFF. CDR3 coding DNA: TGTGCCAGCACCGGGTCGGGGTACACTGAAGCTTTCTTT.

CDR3 sequence: CASTEDPSGNTIYF. DNA of the CDR3: TGTGCCAGCACCGAGGATCCCTCTGGAAACACCATATATTTT. This chain joins TRBV10-3 and TRBJ1-3; D is undetermined. The CDR3 is 14 amino acids. Trimming removed 10 bases at V and 0 bases at J, with 13 bases between. Germline CDR1 ENHRY, CDR2 SYGVKD.

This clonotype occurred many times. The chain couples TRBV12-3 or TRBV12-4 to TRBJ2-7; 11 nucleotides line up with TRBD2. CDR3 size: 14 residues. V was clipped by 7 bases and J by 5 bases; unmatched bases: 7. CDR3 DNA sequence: TGTGCCAGCACTTGGACTAGCGGGTCGGACGAGCAGTACTTC. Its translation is CASTWTSGSDEQYF.

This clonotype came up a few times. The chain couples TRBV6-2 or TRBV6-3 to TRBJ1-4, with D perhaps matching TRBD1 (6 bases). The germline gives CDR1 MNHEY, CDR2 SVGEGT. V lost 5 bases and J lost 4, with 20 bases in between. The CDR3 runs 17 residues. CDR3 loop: CASSENRGRPLNEKLFF. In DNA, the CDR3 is TGTGCCAGCAGTGAAAACCGGGGGCGACCCCTTAATGAAAAACTGTTTTTT.

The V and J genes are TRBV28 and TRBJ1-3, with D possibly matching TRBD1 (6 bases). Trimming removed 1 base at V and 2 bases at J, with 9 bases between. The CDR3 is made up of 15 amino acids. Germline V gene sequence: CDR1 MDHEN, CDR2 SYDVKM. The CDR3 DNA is TGTGCCAGCAGTTTATTCCCAGGGGCTGGAAACACCATATATTTT. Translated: CASSLFPGAGNTIYF.

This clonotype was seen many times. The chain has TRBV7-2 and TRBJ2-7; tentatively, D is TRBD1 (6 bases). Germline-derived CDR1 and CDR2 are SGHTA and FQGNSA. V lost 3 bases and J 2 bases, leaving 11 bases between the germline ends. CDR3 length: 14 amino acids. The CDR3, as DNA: TGTGCCAGCAGCTTCGGACAGCTCACCTACGAGCAGTACTTC. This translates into CASSFGQLTYEQYF.

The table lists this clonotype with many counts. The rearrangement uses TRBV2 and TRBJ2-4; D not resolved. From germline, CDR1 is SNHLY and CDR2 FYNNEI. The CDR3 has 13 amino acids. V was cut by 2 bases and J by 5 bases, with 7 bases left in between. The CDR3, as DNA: TGTGCCAGCAGTGAATACAGTCAAAACATTCAGTACTTC. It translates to CASSEYSQNIQYF.

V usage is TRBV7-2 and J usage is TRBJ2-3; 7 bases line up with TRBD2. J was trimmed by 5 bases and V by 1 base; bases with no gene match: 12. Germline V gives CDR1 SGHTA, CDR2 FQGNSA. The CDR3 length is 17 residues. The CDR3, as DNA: TGTGCCAGCAGCTTAGAAATGGGGGGAGGGTGGGTAGATACGCAGTATTTT. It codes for CASSLEMGGGWVDTQYF.

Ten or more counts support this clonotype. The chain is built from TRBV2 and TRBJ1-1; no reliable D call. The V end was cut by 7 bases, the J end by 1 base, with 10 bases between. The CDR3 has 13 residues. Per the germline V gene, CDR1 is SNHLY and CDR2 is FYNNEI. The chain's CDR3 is CASKTPENTEAFF. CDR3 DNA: TGTGCCAGCAAAACACCTGAGAACACTGAAGCTTTCTTT.

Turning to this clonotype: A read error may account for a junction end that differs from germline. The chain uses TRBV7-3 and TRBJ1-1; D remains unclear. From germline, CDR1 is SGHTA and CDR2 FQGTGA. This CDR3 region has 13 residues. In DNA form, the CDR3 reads TGTGCCAGCATCTTAGACGTGAACACTGAAGCTTTCTTT. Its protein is CASILDVNTEAFF.

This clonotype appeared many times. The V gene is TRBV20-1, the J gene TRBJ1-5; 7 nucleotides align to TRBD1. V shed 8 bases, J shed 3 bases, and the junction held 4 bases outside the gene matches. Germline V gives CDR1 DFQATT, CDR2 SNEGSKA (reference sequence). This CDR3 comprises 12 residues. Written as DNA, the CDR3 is TGCAGTACAGGGGACTACAATCAGCCCCAGCATTTT. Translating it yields CSTGDYNQPQHF.

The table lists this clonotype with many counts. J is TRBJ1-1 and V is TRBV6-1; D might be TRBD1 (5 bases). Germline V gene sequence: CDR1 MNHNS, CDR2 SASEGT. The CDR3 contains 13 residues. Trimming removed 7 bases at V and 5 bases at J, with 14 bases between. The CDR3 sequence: CASTGGVWTEAFF. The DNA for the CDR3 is TGTGCCAGCACGGGGGGGGTGTGGACTGAAGCTTTCTTT.

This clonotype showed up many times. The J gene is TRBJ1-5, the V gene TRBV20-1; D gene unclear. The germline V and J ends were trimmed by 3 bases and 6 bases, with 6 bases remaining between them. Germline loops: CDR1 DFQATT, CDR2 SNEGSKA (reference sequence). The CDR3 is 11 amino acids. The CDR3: CSASPSQPQHF. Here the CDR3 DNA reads TGCAGTGCTAGCCCCAGTCAGCCCCAGCATTTT.

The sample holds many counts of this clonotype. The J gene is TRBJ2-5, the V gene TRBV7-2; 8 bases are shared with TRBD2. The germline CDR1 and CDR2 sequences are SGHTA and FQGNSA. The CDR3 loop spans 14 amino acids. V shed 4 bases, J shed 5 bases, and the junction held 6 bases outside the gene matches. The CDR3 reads CASSSGGRGETQYF. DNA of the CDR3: TGTGCCAGCAGCTCGGGAGGGAGGGGCGAGACCCAGTACTTC. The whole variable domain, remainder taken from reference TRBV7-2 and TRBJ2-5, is GAGVSQSPSNKVTEKGKDVELRCDPISGHTALYWYRQSLGQGLEFLIYFQGNSAPDKSGLPSDRFSAERTGGSVSTLTIQRTQQEDSAVYLCASSSGGRGETQYFGPGTRLLVL.

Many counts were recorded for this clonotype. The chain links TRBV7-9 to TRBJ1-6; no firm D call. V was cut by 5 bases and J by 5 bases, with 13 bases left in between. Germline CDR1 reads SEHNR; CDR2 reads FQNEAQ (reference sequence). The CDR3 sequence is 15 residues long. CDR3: CASSQGRWNNSPLHF. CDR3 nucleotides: TGTGCCAGCAGCCAAGGTCGGTGGAATAATTCACCCCTCCACTTT.

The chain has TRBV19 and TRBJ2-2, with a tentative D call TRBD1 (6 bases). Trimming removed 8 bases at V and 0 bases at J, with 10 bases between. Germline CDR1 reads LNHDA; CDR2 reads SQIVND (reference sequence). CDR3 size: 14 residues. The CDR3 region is CASWDTANTGELFF. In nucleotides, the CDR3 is TGTGCCAGTTGGGACACCGCGAACACCGGGGAGCTGTTTTTT.

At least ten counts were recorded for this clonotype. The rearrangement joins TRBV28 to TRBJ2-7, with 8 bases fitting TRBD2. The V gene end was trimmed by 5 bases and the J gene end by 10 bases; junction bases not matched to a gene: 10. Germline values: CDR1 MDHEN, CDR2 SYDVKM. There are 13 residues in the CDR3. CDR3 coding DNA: TGTGCCAGCAGTCGCGGACCCGGGAGGGAACAGTACTTC. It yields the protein CASSRGPGREQYF.

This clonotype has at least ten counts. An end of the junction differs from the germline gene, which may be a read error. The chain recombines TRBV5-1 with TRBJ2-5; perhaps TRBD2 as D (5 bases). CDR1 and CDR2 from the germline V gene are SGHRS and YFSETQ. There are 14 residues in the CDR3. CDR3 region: CASSLASSQETQYF. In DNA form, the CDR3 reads TGTGCCAGCAGCTTAGCGTCCAGCCAAGAGACCCAGTACTTC. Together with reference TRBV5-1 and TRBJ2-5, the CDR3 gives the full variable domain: KAGVTQTPRYLIKTRGQQVTLSCSPISGHRSVSWYQQTPGQGLQFLFEYFSETQRNKGNFPGRFSGRQFSNSRSEMNVSTLELGDSALYLCASSLASSQETQYFGPGTRLLVL.

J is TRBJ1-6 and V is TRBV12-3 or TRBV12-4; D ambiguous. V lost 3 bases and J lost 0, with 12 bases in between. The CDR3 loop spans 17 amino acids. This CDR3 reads CASSFRQTSSYNSPLHF. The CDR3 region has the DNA TGTGCCAGCAGTTTTCGGCAGACGAGCTCCTATAATTCACCCCTCCACTTT.

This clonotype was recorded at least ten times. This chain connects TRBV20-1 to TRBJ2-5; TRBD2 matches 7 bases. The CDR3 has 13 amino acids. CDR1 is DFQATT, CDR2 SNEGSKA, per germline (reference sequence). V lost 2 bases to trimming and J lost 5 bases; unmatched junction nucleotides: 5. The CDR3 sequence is CSARYTSVETQYF. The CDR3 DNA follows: TGCAGTGCTAGATACACTAGCGTGGAGACCCAGTACTTC.

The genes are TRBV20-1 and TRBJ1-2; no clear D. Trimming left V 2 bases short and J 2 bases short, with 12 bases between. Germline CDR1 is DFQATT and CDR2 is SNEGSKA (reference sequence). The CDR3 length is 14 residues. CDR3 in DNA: TGCAGTGCTAGAATTGACCAGAGAAACTATGGCTACACCTTC. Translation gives CSARIDQRNYGYTF.

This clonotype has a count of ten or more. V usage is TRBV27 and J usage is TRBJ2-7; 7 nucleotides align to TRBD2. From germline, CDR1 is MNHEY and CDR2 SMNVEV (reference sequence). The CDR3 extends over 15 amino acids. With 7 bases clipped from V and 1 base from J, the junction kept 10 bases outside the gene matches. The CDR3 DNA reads TGTGCCAGCAAAAGAGAGGGCGGGAGATCCTACGAGCAGTACTTC. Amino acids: CASKREGGRSYEQYF.